This entry lists 21 T cell receptor beta chains sequenced from one sample in a study of cytotoxic CD8 clonotypes in ibrutinib-treated CLL. TCRdb's copy holds only in-frame clones and misses some; the assay was immunoSEQ multiplex PCR. The sample includes 90,000 to 150,000 clones, approximately 56% seen only once; the top ten take 37%. The sequencing used PBMCs, collected after 24 months of ibrutinib treatment. The receptors derive from a human donor with chronic lymphocytic leukemia.

This sequence joins TRBV9 and TRBJ2-5, with D possibly being TRBD1 (6 bases). The V and J ends lost 4 bases and 5 bases respectively, with 15 bases between them. There are 14 residues in the CDR3. The germline CDR1 and CDR2 sequences are SGDLS and YYNGEE. The CDR3 loop reads CASSLTGPRETQYF. CDR3 nucleotide sequence: TGTGCCAGCAGCCTTACAGGGCCGAGGGAGACCCAGTACTTC. The variable domain in full, completed from reference TRBV9 and TRBJ2-5, reads DSGVTQTPKHLITATGQRVTLRCSPRSGDLSVYWYQQSLDQGLQFLIQYYNGEERAKGNILERFSAQQFPDLHSELNLSSLELGDSALYFCASSLTGPRETQYFGPGTRLLVL.

The V gene is TRBV9, the J gene TRBJ1-6; a possible D gene is TRBD1 (6 bases). The CDR3 is 16 amino acids. Germline values: CDR1 SGDLS, CDR2 YYNGEE. The germline V and J ends were trimmed by 3 bases and 0 bases, with 10 bases remaining between them. CDR3 DNA: TGTGCCAGCAGCGCGGACAGTTTCTCCTATAATTCACCCCTCCACTTT. Its protein product is CASSADSFSYNSPLHF.

Only a few counts were recorded for this clone. V is TRBV6-5 and J is TRBJ2-3; D remains unclear. The germline CDR1 and CDR2 sequences are MNHEY and SVGAGI. Between the trimmed V and J ends, which lost 2 bases and 3 bases, there was a span of 9 bases. This CDR3 spans 14 amino acids. As DNA, the CDR3 is TGTGCCAGCAGTTACCAACTTCCAACAGATACGCAGTATTTT. This translates into CASSYQLPTDTQYF.

This clone has just a few counts. This chain joins TRBV30 and TRBJ2-7, with unresolved D. CDR1 is GTSNPN, CDR2 SVGIG, per germline (reference sequence). CDR3 length equals 12 residues. Trimming stripped 2 bases from V and 2 bases from J, with 7 bases between. The CDR3 protein is CAWSLGTYEQYF. The CDR3 DNA sequence: TGTGCCTGGAGTCTGGGGACCTACGAGCAGTACTTC. The full variable domain, with the rest looked up from reference TRBV30 and TRBJ2-7, is SQTIHQWPATLVQPVGSPLSLECTVEGTSNPNLYWYRQAAGRGLQLLFYSVGIGQISSEVPQNLSASRPQDRQFILSSKKLLLSDSGFYLCAWSLGTYEQYFGPGTRLTVT.

The rearrangement joins TRBV4-2 to TRBJ1-2; D may be TRBD1 (5 bases). The V gene's germline CDR1 is LGHNA and CDR2 YNFKEQ. V lost 5 bases to trimming and J lost 8 bases, with 15 bases between them. The CDR3 is 13 residues long. As DNA, the CDR3 is TGTGCCAGCAGCTTGCCCGGGGCCACGGGCTACACCTTC. It translates to CASSLPGATGYTF.

This clone was detected a few times. The rearrangement joins TRBV6-5 to TRBJ1-2, with D possibly TRBD1 on 5 matching bases. The CDR3 covers 11 residues. Trimming took off 6 bases at V and 7 bases at J, with 9 bases between the two ends. The germline V gene encodes CDR1 MNHEY and CDR2 SVGAGI. The CDR3 here is CASRDSRGYTF. CDR3 nucleotide sequence: TGTGCCAGCAGAGACAGTCGTGGCTACACCTTC.

This sequence joins TRBV5-6 and TRBJ1-1; D remains unclear. This CDR3 contains 11 residues. Germline-derived CDR1 and CDR2 are SGHDT and YYEEEE. The V and J ends lost 4 bases and 7 bases respectively, with 8 bases between them. CDR3 coding DNA: TGTGCCAGCAGCGCAAAATATGAAGCTTTCTTT. This sequence encodes CASSAKYEAFF.

This clone was counted at least ten times. Other nucleotide sequences in the sample specify the same CDR3. The V call is TRBV29-1, the J call TRBJ2-7; tentative D call: TRBD1 (5 bases). Trimming pared 0 bases from V and 4 bases from J, leaving 13 bases between. CDR1 is SQVTM and CDR2 is ANQGSEA in the germline V gene. This CDR3 region has 14 residues. The chain's CDR3 is CSVEDWGSSYEQYF. CDR3 DNA sequence: TGCAGCGTTGAAGACTGGGGCAGTTCATACGAGCAGTACTTC.

Written as DNA, the CDR3 is TGTGCCCCAAGGGGGACGTCCGAGCAGTACTTC. Translation gives CAPRGTSEQYF. The J gene is TRBJ2-7, the V gene TRBV30, with D possibly matching TRBD1 (6 bases). Germline V gives CDR1 GTSNPN, CDR2 SVGIG (reference sequence). V was cut by 8 bases and J by 6 bases, with 14 bases left in between. This CDR3 contains 11 residues.

Only a few counts were recorded for this clone. V and J are TRBV30 and TRBJ1-1; D perhaps matches TRBD1 (5 bases). CDR3 size: 16 residues. Germline V lookup: CDR1 GTSNPN, CDR2 SVGIG (reference sequence). V lost 1 base, J lost 0 bases, and 15 bases lay in between. The CDR3 spells CAWSDPLTDMNTEAFF. The CDR3 DNA is TGTGCCTGGAGTGACCCTTTGACAGACATGAACACTGAAGCTTTCTTT.

This CDR3 is CASSPGATYEQYF. In nucleotides, the CDR3 is TGCGCCAGCAGCCCTGGGGCCACCTACGAGCAGTACTTC. The chain combines TRBV5-1 with TRBJ2-7; D is perhaps TRBD1 (5 bases). Trimming stripped 4 bases from V and 2 bases from J, with 10 bases between. Germline assignment: CDR1 SGHRS and CDR2 YFSETQ. CDR3 length: 13 amino acids. Using reference TRBV5-1 and TRBJ2-7 for the parts outside the CDR3, the full variable domain is KAGVTQTPRYLIKTRGQQVTLSCSPISGHRSVSWYQQTPGQGLQFLFEYFSETQRNKGNFPGRFSGRQFSNSRSEMNVSTLELGDSALYLCASSPGATYEQYFGPGTRLTVT.

This chain uses TRBV7-3 with TRBJ1-5, with D unclear. CDR1 and CDR2 (germline): SGHTA, FQGTGA. CDR3 length: 21 residues. The V and J ends lost 2 bases and 6 bases respectively, with 32 bases between them. CDR3: CASSLPLSFSGAGRAGQPQHF. The CDR3 DNA sequence: TGTGCCAGCAGCTTACCCCTTAGTTTTTCGGGCGCGGGAAGGGCCGGTCAGCCCCAGCATTTT.

V usage is TRBV25-1 and J usage is TRBJ1-2; TRBD1 matches 7 bases. CDR3 length equals 16 residues. V dropped 3 bases and J dropped 4; count of bases not matched to a gene: 11. The germline V gene encodes CDR1 MGHDK and CDR2 SYGVNS. CDR3 residues: CASSDSRTGQIYGYTF. For the CDR3, the DNA is TGTGCCAGCAGTGATTCCCGGACAGGCCAGATCTATGGCTACACCTTC.

This clone was picked up a small number of times. The chain combines TRBV28 with TRBJ1-2; 8 nucleotides line up with TRBD1. Germline values: CDR1 MDHEN, CDR2 SYDVKM. The CDR3 covers 15 residues. The junction had 6 bases not matched to a gene; V was cut back by 2 bases and J by 4 bases. DNA for the CDR3: TGTGCCAGCAGTTTACCAGGACAGGGCCCCTATGGCTACACCTTC. Residues: CASSLPGQGPYGYTF.

This clone was seen only a few times. The chain carries TRBV5-1 and TRBJ2-2; TRBD1 matches 8 bases. The CDR3 runs to 15 residues. V lost 4 bases to trimming and J lost 6 bases; unmatched junction nucleotides: 8. Germline-derived CDR1 and CDR2 are SGHRS and YFSETQ. The CDR3 coding sequence is TGCGCCAGCAGCCGGGGACAGGCGGTGCCCGGGGAGCTGTTTTTT. Translating gives CASSRGQAVPGELFF.

There are a few counts of this clone. This chain links TRBV6-1 with TRBJ1-6; D is undetermined. Germline V gene sequence: CDR1 MNHNS, CDR2 SASEGT. The CDR3 loop spans 15 amino acids. V was pared by 0 bases and J by 8 bases, with 11 bases between. The CDR3 spells CASSEAKMSDSPLHF. The CDR3, as DNA: TGTGCCAGCAGTGAAGCAAAAATGAGCGATTCACCCCTCCACTTT.

The rearrangement joins TRBV30 to TRBJ1-6, with D unresolved. Trimming took off 0 bases at V and 5 bases at J, with 14 bases between the two ends. The CDR3 covers 16 residues. Germline V CDR1 and CDR2: GTSNPN, SVGIG (reference sequence). CDR3 loop: CAWSVSGSANNSPLHF. The CDR3 bases are TGTGCCTGGAGTGTTTCGGGATCGGCAAATAATTCACCCCTCCACTTT. The variable domain in full, completed from reference TRBV30 and TRBJ1-6, reads SQTIHQWPATLVQPVGSPLSLECTVEGTSNPNLYWYRQAAGRGLQLLFYSVGIGQISSEVPQNLSASRPQDRQFILSSKKLLLSDSGFYLCAWSVSGSANNSPLHFGNGTRLTVT.

This clone was picked up a small number of times. J is TRBJ1-3 and V is TRBV25-1; no clear D. The CDR3 length is 13 residues. Germline V CDR1 and CDR2: MGHDK, SYGVNS. V gave up 6 bases and J gave up 3 bases, with 9 bases separating them. The CDR3: CASRADLGNTIYF. CDR3 coding DNA: TGTGCCAGCAGGGCAGACCTTGGAAACACCATATATTTT. Together with reference TRBV25-1 and TRBJ1-3, the CDR3 gives the full variable domain: EADIYQTPRYLVIGTGKKITLECSQTMGHDKMYWYQQDPGMELHLIHYSYGVNSTEKGDLSSESTVSRIRTEHFPLTLESARPSHTSQYLCASRADLGNTIYFGEGSWLTVV.

The V gene is TRBV9, the J gene TRBJ2-2, with D perhaps TRBD1 or TRBD2 (5 bases each). The ends were cut back, 3 bases at V and 3 bases at J, with 9 bases in the middle. Germline V lookup: CDR1 SGDLS, CDR2 YYNGEE. CDR3 length: 14 residues. The CDR3 spells CASSARGDTGELFF. As DNA, the CDR3 is TGTGCCAGCAGCGCGAGAGGGGACACCGGGGAGCTGTTTTTT.

The chain couples TRBV12-5 to TRBJ2-1, with 8 bases identical to TRBD2. With V trimmed by 3 bases and J by 7 bases, 5 bases remained unmatched. Germline loops: CDR1 LGHNT, CDR2 FRNRAP. The CDR3 runs 14 residues. This CDR3 reads CASGLKRGWNEQFF. The DNA for the CDR3 is TGTGCTAGTGGTTTAAAGCGGGGGTGGAATGAGCAGTTCTTC.

This clone was seen a single time. This chain links TRBV6-6 with TRBJ1-5; D uncertain. CDR3 size: 12 residues. Germline CDR1 MNHNY, CDR2 SVGAGI (reference sequence). Trimming stripped 7 bases from V and 3 bases from J, with 7 bases between. The CDR3 sequence: CASNSYNQPQHF. CDR3 coding DNA: TGTGCCAGCAACTCGTACAATCAGCCCCAGCATTTT.